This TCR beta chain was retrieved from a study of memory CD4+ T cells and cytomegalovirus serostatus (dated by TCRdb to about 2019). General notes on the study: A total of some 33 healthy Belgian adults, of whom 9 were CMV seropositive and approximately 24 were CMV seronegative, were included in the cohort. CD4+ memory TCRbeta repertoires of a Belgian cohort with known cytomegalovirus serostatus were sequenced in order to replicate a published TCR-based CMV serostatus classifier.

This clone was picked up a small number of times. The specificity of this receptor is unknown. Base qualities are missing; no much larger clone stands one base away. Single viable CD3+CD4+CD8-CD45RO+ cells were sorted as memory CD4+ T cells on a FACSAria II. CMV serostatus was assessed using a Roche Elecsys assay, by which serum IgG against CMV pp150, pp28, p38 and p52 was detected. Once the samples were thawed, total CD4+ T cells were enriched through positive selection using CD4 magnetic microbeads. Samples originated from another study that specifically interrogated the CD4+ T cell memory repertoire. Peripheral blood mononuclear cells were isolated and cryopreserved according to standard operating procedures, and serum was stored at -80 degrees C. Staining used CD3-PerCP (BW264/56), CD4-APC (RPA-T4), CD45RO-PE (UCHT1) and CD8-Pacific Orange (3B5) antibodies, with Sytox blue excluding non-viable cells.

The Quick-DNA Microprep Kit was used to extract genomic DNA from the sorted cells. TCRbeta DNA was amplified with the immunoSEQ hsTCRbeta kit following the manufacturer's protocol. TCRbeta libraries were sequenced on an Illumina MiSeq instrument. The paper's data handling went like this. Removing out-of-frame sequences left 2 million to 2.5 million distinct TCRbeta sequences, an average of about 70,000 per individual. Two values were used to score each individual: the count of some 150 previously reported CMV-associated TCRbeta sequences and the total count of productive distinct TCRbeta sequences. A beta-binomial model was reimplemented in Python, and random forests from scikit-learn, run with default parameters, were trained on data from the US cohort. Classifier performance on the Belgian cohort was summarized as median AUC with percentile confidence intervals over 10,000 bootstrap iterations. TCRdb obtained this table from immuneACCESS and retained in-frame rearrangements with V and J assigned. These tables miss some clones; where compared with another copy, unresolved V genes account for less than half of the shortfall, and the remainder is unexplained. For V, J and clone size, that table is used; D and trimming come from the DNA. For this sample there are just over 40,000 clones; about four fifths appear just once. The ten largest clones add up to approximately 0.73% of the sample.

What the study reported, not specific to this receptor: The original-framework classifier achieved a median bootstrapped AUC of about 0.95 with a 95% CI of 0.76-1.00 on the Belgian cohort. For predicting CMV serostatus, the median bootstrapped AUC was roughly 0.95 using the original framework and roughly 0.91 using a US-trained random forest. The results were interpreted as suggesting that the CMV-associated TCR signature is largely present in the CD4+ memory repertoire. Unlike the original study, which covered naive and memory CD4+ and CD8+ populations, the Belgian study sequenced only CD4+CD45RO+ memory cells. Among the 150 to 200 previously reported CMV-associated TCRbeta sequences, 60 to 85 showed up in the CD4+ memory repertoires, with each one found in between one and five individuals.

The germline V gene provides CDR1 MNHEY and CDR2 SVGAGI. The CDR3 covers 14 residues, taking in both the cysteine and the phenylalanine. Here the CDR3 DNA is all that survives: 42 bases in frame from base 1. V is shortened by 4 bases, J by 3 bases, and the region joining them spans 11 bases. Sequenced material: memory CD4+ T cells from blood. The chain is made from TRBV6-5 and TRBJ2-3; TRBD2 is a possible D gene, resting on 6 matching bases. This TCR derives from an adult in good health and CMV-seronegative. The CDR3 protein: CASSSWGVTDTQYF. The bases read TGTGCCAGCAGTTCCTGGGGGGTAACAGATACGCAGTATTTT.